These 22 T cell receptor beta chains originate from one sample sequenced in a study of neurological immune-mediated disorders. TCRdb reanalysed the 5' RACE reads using MiXCR and keeps one entry per CDR3 protein. The data show roughly 65,000 distinct CDR3 sequences, more than 3.5% seen once. The source material was PBMCs. These receptors were obtained from a man in his fifties with multiple sclerosis.

This clonotype came up many times. The rearrangement uses TRBV29-1 and TRBJ1-1; weak D call: TRBD1 (6 bases). Trimming stripped 6 bases from V and 1 base from J, with 9 bases between. This CDR3 has 12 residues. Looked up from germline, CDR1 is SQVTM and CDR2 is ANQGSEA. The CDR3 region is CSVAGQNTEAFF. In DNA, the CDR3 is TGCAGCGTCGCGGGACAGAACACTGAAGCTTTCTTT.

This clonotype was seen many times. V usage is TRBV20-1 and J usage is TRBJ2-2; D not resolved. This CDR3 has 12 amino acids. The germline V gene encodes CDR1 DFQATT and CDR2 SNEGSKA (reference sequence). The V end lost 5 bases, the J end lost 5 bases, and 9 bases lay between the germline ends. The chain's CDR3 is CSALQYTGELFF. The CDR3 DNA is TGCAGTGCTTTACAATATACCGGGGAGCTGTTTTTT.

This clonotype was detected a few times. The chain is built from TRBV9 and TRBJ2-3; D not resolved. V was pared by 5 bases and J by 0 bases, with 7 bases between. CDR3 size: 13 residues. CDR1 SGDLS and CDR2 YYNGEE come from the germline V gene. The CDR3 protein is CASREISTDTQYF. The CDR3 DNA follows: TGTGCCAGCAGGGAGATAAGCACAGATACGCAGTATTTT.

This clonotype has at least ten counts. This CDR3 reads CASSWSSFLDTQYF. The CDR3, as DNA: TGTGCCAGCAGTTGGTCAAGCTTTCTAGATACGCAGTATTTT. The V gene is TRBV27, the J gene TRBJ2-3; D gene unclear. The CDR3 is 14 residues long. Trimming took 4 bases from V and 5 from J, leaving 13 bases between them. Germline V lookup: CDR1 MNHEY, CDR2 SMNVEV (reference sequence).

In its sample, this clonotype was seen many times. V usage is TRBV5-1 and J usage is TRBJ2-7; 8 bases are a match to TRBD1. This CDR3 region has 14 residues. Trimming removed 4 bases from V and 0 bases from J; junction bases left unmatched: 3. CDR1 is SGHRS, CDR2 YFSETQ, per germline. CDR3 DNA sequence: TGCGCCAGCAGCCGAGGACAGGGCTCCTACGAGCAGTACGTC. This codes for CASSRGQGSYEQYV.

CDR3 region: CASSLNTGTAYTEAFF. CDR3 DNA sequence: TGTGCCAGCAGCTTAAACACCGGGACGGCTTACACTGAAGCTTTCTTT. This chain uses TRBV7-6 with TRBJ1-1; D is possibly TRBD1 (5 bases). V lost 2 bases to trimming and J lost 3 bases, with 16 bases between them. This CDR3 contains 16 residues. CDR1 is SGHVS, CDR2 FNYEAQ, per germline.

There are many counts of this clonotype. This rearrangement joins TRBV20-1 to TRBJ2-3; D unresolved. This CDR3 comprises 14 residues. The V end lost 2 bases, the J end lost 0 bases, and 9 bases lay between the germline ends. Germline loops: CDR1 DFQATT, CDR2 SNEGSKA (reference sequence). CDR3 sequence: CSARLGPSTDTQYF. The CDR3 region has the DNA TGCAGTGCTAGATTGGGCCCGAGCACAGATACGCAGTATTTT.

This clonotype was detected ten times or more. Written as DNA, the CDR3 is TGCGCCAGCAGCTTGGCACAGTCGAACACTGAAGCTTTCTTT. Translation: CASSLAQSNTEAFF. The rearrangement joins TRBV5-1 to TRBJ1-1; D is unclear. V shed 0 bases and J shed 1 base, with 7 bases lying between them. This CDR3 spans 14 amino acids. Germline V CDR1 and CDR2: SGHRS, YFSETQ.

The V call is TRBV5-1, the J call TRBJ2-3; D uncertain. Germline V gives CDR1 SGHRS, CDR2 YFSETQ. This CDR3 comprises 15 residues. Trimming pared 0 bases from V and 6 bases from J, leaving 14 bases between. This chain's CDR3 is CASSLVALDVDTQYF. DNA for the CDR3: TGCGCCAGCAGCTTGGTCGCGCTAGATGTCGATACGCAGTATTTT.

This clonotype was counted many times. The chain combines TRBV10-2 with TRBJ2-1; 8 bases are shared with TRBD2. The V gene's germline CDR1 is WSHSY and CDR2 SAAADI. CDR3 length equals 16 residues. V gave up 2 bases and J gave up 7 bases; unmatched junction bases: 10. DNA of the CDR3: TGCGCCAGCAGTGAGCCAAGCGGGGGAGGTCGGAATGAGCAGTTCTTC. Encoded protein: CASSEPSGGGRNEQFF.

The table lists this clonotype with many counts. V gene TRBV27 combines with J gene TRBJ2-5; D remains ambiguous. The germline V gene has CDR1 MNHEY and CDR2 SMNVEV (reference sequence). The V gene lost 10 bases and the J gene lost 2 bases, with 14 bases spanning the gap. The CDR3 totals 13 residues. CDR3 residues: CANHLPPQETQYF. The CDR3 DNA sequence: TGTGCCAACCACCTACCGCCACAAGAGACCCAGTACTTC.

This clonotype appeared many times. The CDR3 DNA reads TGCGCCAGCAGCTCACAGGGGACCGGGGAGCTGTTTTTT. This codes for CASSSQGTGELFF. This rearrangement joins TRBV5-1 to TRBJ2-2; 7 bases align to TRBD1. CDR1 and CDR2 from the germline V gene are SGHRS and YFSETQ. The CDR3 is 13 amino acids. The trim removed 3 bases at V and 5 bases at J, leaving 1 base unmatched.

The table lists this clonotype with many counts. The chain links TRBV5-1 to TRBJ2-7, with D unclear. The CDR3 extends over 14 amino acids. The V gene's germline CDR1 is SGHRS and CDR2 YFSETQ. Deletions cut 0 bases from V and 7 bases from J, with 14 bases between. The CDR3 nucleotides read TGCGCCAGCAGCTTGGGGCATCCCTCGGAAGAGCAGTACGTC. Translation: CASSLGHPSEEQYV.

This clonotype was seen many times. The genes are TRBV5-1 and TRBJ2-3; 9 bases are shared with TRBD2. The CDR3 is 15 amino acids. Losses at the gene ends were 4 bases for V and 4 bases for J; bases not matched to a gene: 7. CDR1 SGHRS and CDR2 YFSETQ come from the germline V gene. The DNA for the CDR3 is TGCGCCAGCAGCCGACCGGCGGGGGGGTCAGATACGCAGTATTTT. It translates to CASSRPAGGSDTQYF.

This chain's CDR3 is CASSPRDGDLPLHF. CDR3 DNA sequence: TGTGCCAGCAGTCCCCGGGACGGGGATTTGCCCCTCCACTTT. The chain combines TRBV6-1 with TRBJ1-6, with D possibly TRBD1 on 5 matching bases. Germline CDR1 is MNHNS and CDR2 is SASEGT. Trimming left V 5 bases short and J 13 bases short, with 18 bases between. This CDR3 has 14 amino acids.

This clonotype occurred many times. The chain has TRBV15 and TRBJ2-2; TRBD2 matches 12 bases. V was clipped by 3 bases and J by 0 bases; unmatched bases: 2. The CDR3 contains 17 residues. Germline loops: CDR1 LNHNV, CDR2 YYDKDF (reference sequence). The CDR3 is CATSSLAGGPNTGELFF. As DNA, the CDR3 is TGTGCCACCAGCAGCCTAGCGGGGGGGCCGAACACCGGGGAGCTGTTTTTT.

This clonotype was recorded at least ten times. The J gene is TRBJ2-2, the V gene TRBV5-1; 9 bases match TRBD1. This CDR3 has 15 amino acids. Germline CDR1 SGHRS, CDR2 YFSETQ. The V and J ends lost 4 bases and 5 bases, in that order; junction bases with no gene match: 6. The CDR3: CASSRGQGMTGELFF. The DNA of the CDR3 is TGCGCCAGCAGCCGGGGACAGGGTATGACCGGGGAGCTGTTTTTT.

This clonotype showed up many times. The V call is TRBV5-1, the J call TRBJ1-2, with D unclear. Per germline, CDR1 SGHRS and CDR2 YFSETQ. V was trimmed by 4 bases and J by 4 bases, leaving 8 bases between them. There are 12 residues in the CDR3. The CDR3 DNA is TGCGCCAGCAGCCCCGTTGGCTATGGCTACACCTTC. Residues: CASSPVGYGYTF.

The rearrangement joins TRBV5-6 to TRBJ1-1; no clear D. Trimming shortened V by 1 base and J by 3 bases, and 10 bases separated the two germline ends. There are 14 residues in the CDR3. Germline V lookup: CDR1 SGHDT, CDR2 YYEEEE. The CDR3 sequence is CASSLILTDTEAFF. In DNA form, the CDR3 reads TGTGCCAGCAGCTTGATCCTTACAGACACTGAAGCTTTCTTT. Variable domain in full (rest from reference TRBV5-6 and TRBJ1-1): DAGVTQSPTHLIKTRGQQVTLRCSPKSGHDTVSWYQQALGQGPQFIFQYYEEEERQRGNFPDRFSGHQFPNYSSELNVNALLLGDSALYLCASSLILTDTEAFFGQGTRLTVV.

The chain combines TRBV14 with TRBJ2-2; D remains ambiguous. Germline values: CDR1 SGHDN, CDR2 FVKESK. V was trimmed by 0 bases and J by 7 bases, leaving 9 bases between them. The CDR3 is 14 residues long. The CDR3 nucleotides read TGTGCCAGCAGCCAAGACCTAGGCTACGGGGAGCTGTTTTTT. This translates into CASSQDLGYGELFF.

This clonotype was counted ten times or more. The rearrangement uses TRBV20-1 and TRBJ2-2, with a tentative D call TRBD1 (6 bases). Deletions cut 3 bases from V and 2 bases from J, with 10 bases between. Germline CDR1 DFQATT, CDR2 SNEGSKA (reference sequence). This CDR3 is built from 14 residues. CDR3 sequence: CSARRGFNTGELFF. The CDR3 coding sequence is TGCAGTGCTAGGAGGGGGTTTAACACCGGGGAGCTGTTTTTT.

This clonotype was detected ten times or more. The genes are TRBV18 and TRBJ2-3; perhaps TRBD2 as D (5 bases). Germline CDR1 reads KGHSH; CDR2 reads LQKENI. Trimming stripped 6 bases from V and 6 bases from J, with 16 bases between. The CDR3 has 14 amino acids. Here the CDR3 reads CASSPRSSGDTQYF. The CDR3 bases are TGTGCCAGCTCCCCCAGGAGTTCGGGGGATACGCAGTATTTT.